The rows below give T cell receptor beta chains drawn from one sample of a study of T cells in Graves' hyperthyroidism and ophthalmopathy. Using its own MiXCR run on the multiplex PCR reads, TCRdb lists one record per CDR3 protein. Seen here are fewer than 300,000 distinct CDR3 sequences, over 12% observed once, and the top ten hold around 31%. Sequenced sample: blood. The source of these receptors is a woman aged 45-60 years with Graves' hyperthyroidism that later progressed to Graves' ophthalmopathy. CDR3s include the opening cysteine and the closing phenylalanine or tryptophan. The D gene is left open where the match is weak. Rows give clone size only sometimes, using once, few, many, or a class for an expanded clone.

CDR3 protein: CASSPGLAGGHFRPEQFF
CDR3 DNA: TGTGCCAGCAGCCCAGGACTAGCGGGAGGGCATTTTCGCCCAGAGCAGTTCTTC
clone size: few
V gene: TRBV14
D gene: TRBD2
J gene: TRBJ2-1

CDR3 protein: CATHLLNTEAFF
CDR3 DNA: TGTGCCACCCACCTTCTCAACACTGAAGCTTTCTTT
clone size: .
V gene: TRBV28
D gene: .
J gene: TRBJ1-1

CDR3 protein: CASSSGQGSTEAFF
CDR3 DNA: TGTGCCAGCAGCTCCGGACAGGGCTCGACTGAAGCTTTCTTT
clone size: many
V gene: TRBV11-3
D gene: TRBD1
J gene: TRBJ1-1

CDR3 protein: CSARDGSTYGYTF
CDR3 DNA: TGCAGCGCTAGGGATGGTTCAACCTATGGCTACACCTTC
clone size: few
V gene: TRBV29-1
D gene: .
J gene: TRBJ1-2

CDR3 protein: CASSQQDFLGTNYEQYF
CDR3 DNA: TGCGCCAGCAGCCAGCAGGACTTTTTAGGGACTAACTACGAGCAGTACTTC
clone size: many
V gene: TRBV4-1
D gene: TRBD2
J gene: TRBJ2-7

CDR3 protein: CASSQDRQGVETQYF
CDR3 DNA: TGCGCCAGCAGCCAGGATCGACAGGGGGTAGAGACCCAGTACTTC
clone size: .
V gene: TRBV5-1
D gene: TRBD1
J gene: TRBJ2-5

CDR3 protein: CASSPRNRAQETQYF
CDR3 DNA: TGCGCCAGCAGCCCCCGGAACAGGGCCCAAGAGACCCAGTACTTC
clone size: .
V gene: TRBV4-1
D gene: .
J gene: TRBJ2-5

CDR3 protein: CASSPGLAGGMNEQFF
CDR3 DNA: TGTGCCAGCTCACCAGGACTAGCGGGTGGAATGAATGAGCAGTTCTTC
clone size: many
V gene: TRBV18
D gene: TRBD2
J gene: TRBJ2-1

CDR3 protein: CASSPSRLQANYGYTF
CDR3 DNA: TGTGCCAGCTCACCTTCTCGGTTGCAAGCTAACTATGGCTACACCTTC
clone size: many
V gene: TRBV18
D gene: .
J gene: TRBJ1-2

CDR3 protein: CASPKQGAAPRAEAFF
CDR3 DNA: TGTGCCAGCCCTAAACAGGGGGCTGCCCCGCGCGCTGAAGCTTTCTTT
clone size: many
V gene: TRBV28
D gene: TRBD1
J gene: TRBJ1-1

CDR3 protein: CASSQVLERGEQFF
CDR3 DNA: TGCGCCAGCAGCCAAGTCCTCGAGCGAGGTGAGCAGTTCTTC
clone size: few
V gene: TRBV4-1
D gene: .
J gene: TRBJ2-1

CDR3 protein: CASSYGPANTEAFF
CDR3 DNA: TGTGCCAGCAGTTACGGACCCGCGAACACTGAAGCTTTCTTT
clone size: medium-sized
V gene: TRBV12-3/TRBV12-4
D gene: .
J gene: TRBJ1-1

CDR3 protein: CAISDGTSGKSSYNEQFF
CDR3 DNA: TGTGCCATCAGTGATGGGACTAGCGGGAAGAGCTCCTACAATGAGCAGTTCTTC
clone size: many
V gene: TRBV10-3
D gene: TRBD2
J gene: TRBJ2-1

CDR3 protein: CSARGVAGGTDTQYF
CDR3 DNA: TGCAGTGCTAGAGGGGTAGCGGGAGGGACAGATACGCAGTATTTT
clone size: many
V gene: TRBV20-1
D gene: TRBD2
J gene: TRBJ2-3

CDR3 protein: CSARDSASGMAGETQYF
CDR3 DNA: TGCAGTGCTAGAGATTCGGCTAGCGGGATGGCGGGAGAGACCCAGTACTTC
clone size: .
V gene: TRBV20-1
D gene: TRBD2
J gene: TRBJ2-5

CDR3 protein: CASSFGGRVSYEQYF
CDR3 DNA: TGTGCCAGCAGTTTTGGCGGGAGGGTCTCCTACGAGCAGTACTTC
clone size: many
V gene: TRBV28
D gene: TRBD2
J gene: TRBJ2-7

CDR3 protein: CASSPTARGFYGYTF
CDR3 DNA: TGTGCCAGCTCACCGACGGCGAGGGGATTTTATGGCTACACCTTC
clone size: few
V gene: TRBV18
D gene: .
J gene: TRBJ1-2

CDR3 protein: CASSATGADGNTIYF
CDR3 DNA: TGCGCCAGCAGCGCGACAGGGGCAGATGGAAACACCATATATTTT
clone size: .
V gene: TRBV5-1
D gene: TRBD1
J gene: TRBJ1-3

CDR3 protein: CASVSSLAKNIQYF
CDR3 DNA: TGTGCCAGCGTGAGTTCTCTAGCCAAAAACATTCAGTACTTC
clone size: .
V gene: TRBV2
D gene: .
J gene: TRBJ2-4

CDR3 protein: CSAPILAGLSEQYF
CDR3 DNA: TGCAGTGCACCCATACTAGCGGGATTGAGCGAGCAGTACTTC
clone size: many
V gene: TRBV20-1
D gene: TRBD2
J gene: TRBJ2-7

CDR3 protein: CAISGSGRLAPSMEQFF
CDR3 DNA: TGTGCCATCAGTGGGTCAGGGAGGCTAGCTCCCTCCATGGAGCAGTTCTTC
clone size: many
V gene: TRBV10-3
D gene: .
J gene: TRBJ2-1

CDR3 protein: CASSLLHRGYTF
CDR3 DNA: TGTGCCAGCAGCTTACTGCACAGAGGCTACACCTTC
clone size: many
V gene: TRBV7-9
D gene: .
J gene: TRBJ1-2

CDR3 protein: CASSAPSSNSYEQYF
CDR3 DNA: TGCGCCAGCAGCGCCCCTAGCTCTAATTCCTACGAGCAGTACTTC
clone size: many
V gene: TRBV5-1
D gene: .
J gene: TRBJ2-7

CDR3 protein: CASSAPHGAVSYEQYF
CDR3 DNA: TGTGCCAGCAGCGCCCCCCACGGGGCTGTATCCTACGAGCAGTACTTC
clone size: many
V gene: TRBV11-2
D gene: .
J gene: TRBJ2-7

CDR3 protein: CSARDRTSGSRDEQFF
CDR3 DNA: TGCAGTGCTAGAGATAGGACTAGCGGGAGTCGAGATGAGCAGTTCTTC
clone size: .
V gene: TRBV20-1
D gene: TRBD2
J gene: TRBJ2-1

CDR3 protein: CGAETSGRIGTDTQYF
CDR3 DNA: TGTGGTGCGGAGACTAGCGGGAGGATCGGCACAGATACGCAGTATTTT
clone size: many
V gene: TRBV28
D gene: TRBD2
J gene: TRBJ2-3

CDR3 protein: CASFLGGQEYGYTF
CDR3 DNA: TGCGCCAGCTTCTTGGGGGGACAGGAATATGGCTACACCTTC
clone size: .
V gene: TRBV5-1
D gene: TRBD1
J gene: TRBJ1-2

CDR3 protein: CASSFGQGRGADTQYF
CDR3 DNA: TGTGCCAGCAGTTTCGGACAGGGGAGAGGCGCAGATACGCAGTATTTT
clone size: many
V gene: TRBV6-1
D gene: TRBD1
J gene: TRBJ2-3

CDR3 protein: CASSLDRGASSGKLFF
CDR3 DNA: TGTGCCAGCAGTTTAGATAGGGGCGCCAGCTCAGGGAAACTGTTTTTT
clone size: many
V gene: TRBV28
D gene: .
J gene: TRBJ1-4

CDR3 protein: CASSLFPPLAGWEYDEQYF
CDR3 DNA: TGCGCCAGCAGCTTATTCCCACCGCTAGCGGGATGGGAGTATGACGAGCAGTACTTC
clone size: many
V gene: TRBV5-1
D gene: TRBD2
J gene: TRBJ2-7

CDR3 protein: CASSERTNQPQHF
CDR3 DNA: TGTGCCAGCAGCGAACGGACAAATCAGCCCCAGCATTTT
clone size: .
V gene: TRBV7-2
D gene: .
J gene: TRBJ1-5

CDR3 protein: CASSVGGDTGELFF
CDR3 DNA: TGTGCCAGCAGCGTAGGAGGAGACACCGGGGAGCTGTTTTTT
clone size: .
V gene: TRBV9
D gene: .
J gene: TRBJ2-2

CDR3 protein: CASRRDIVSNQPQHF
CDR3 DNA: TGTGCCAGCAGGAGGGACATCGTCTCCAATCAGCCCCAGCATTTT
clone size: many
V gene: TRBV6-1
D gene: .
J gene: TRBJ1-5

CDR3 protein: CASSLALGHGTYNEQFF
CDR3 DNA: TGTGCCAGCAGCTTAGCGTTGGGCCACGGGACCTACAATGAGCAGTTCTTC
clone size: .
V gene: TRBV7-6
D gene: .
J gene: TRBJ2-1

CDR3 protein: CASSLAQNTDTQYF
CDR3 DNA: TGCGCCAGCAGCTTGGCCCAGAACACAGATACGCAGTATTTT
clone size: many
V gene: TRBV5-1
D gene: .
J gene: TRBJ2-3

CDR3 protein: CASSLDGMNTEAFF
CDR3 DNA: TGTGCCAGCAGTTTAGACGGCATGAACACTGAAGCTTTCTTT
clone size: many
V gene: TRBV12-3/TRBV12-4
D gene: .
J gene: TRBJ1-1

CDR3 protein: CASSLNMNTEAFF
CDR3 DNA: TGTGCCAGCAGTTTAAATATGAACACTGAAGCTTTCTTT
clone size: many
V gene: TRBV28
D gene: .
J gene: TRBJ1-1

CDR3 protein: CASSLTGALGEKLFF
CDR3 DNA: TGTGCCAGCAGCCTGACAGGGGCGCTTGGTGAAAAACTGTTTTTT
clone size: .
V gene: TRBV28
D gene: TRBD1
J gene: TRBJ1-4

CDR3 protein: CASSLVQGARGYTF
CDR3 DNA: TGTGCCAGCAGTTTAGTCCAGGGGGCGCGGGGCTACACCTTC
clone size: .
V gene: TRBV12-3/TRBV12-4
D gene: TRBD1
J gene: TRBJ1-2

CDR3 protein: CASSIPPGYGYTF
CDR3 DNA: TGTGCCAGTAGTATCCCCCCGGGATATGGCTACACCTTC
clone size: many
V gene: TRBV19
D gene: .
J gene: TRBJ1-2

CDR3 protein: CASSRGTDEQYF
CDR3 DNA: TGTGCCAGCAGCCGCGGGACTGACGAGCAGTACTTC
clone size: many
V gene: TRBV7-8
D gene: .
J gene: TRBJ2-7

CDR3 protein: CASSVLAGDNEQFF
CDR3 DNA: TGTGCCAGCAGTGTACTAGCGGGGGACAATGAGCAGTTCTTC
clone size: .
V gene: TRBV12-3/TRBV12-4
D gene: TRBD2
J gene: TRBJ2-1

CDR3 protein: CASKRGAGEGDTQYF
CDR3 DNA: TGTGCCAGCAAAAGGGGGGCAGGGGAGGGGGATACGCAGTATTTT
clone size: .
V gene: TRBV28
D gene: .
J gene: TRBJ2-3

CDR3 protein: CASSPNRGYYGYTF
CDR3 DNA: TGTGCCAGCAGTCCCAACAGGGGCTACTATGGCTACACCTTC
clone size: many
V gene: TRBV28
D gene: TRBD1
J gene: TRBJ1-2

CDR3 protein: CASSLYQGAHEKLFF
CDR3 DNA: TGTGCCAGCAGTTTATACCAGGGGGCGCATGAAAAACTGTTTTTT
clone size: many
V gene: TRBV28
D gene: TRBD1
J gene: TRBJ1-4

CDR3 protein: CASSIRGQINYGYTF
CDR3 DNA: TGTGCCAGCAGTATCCGTGGACAGATAAACTATGGCTACACCTTC
clone size: .
V gene: TRBV12-3/TRBV12-4
D gene: .
J gene: TRBJ1-2

CDR3 protein: CASSLGSSSRSGNTIYF
CDR3 DNA: TGCGCCAGCAGCTTGGGCTCCTCGTCCCGCTCTGGAAACACCATATATTTT
clone size: .
V gene: TRBV5-1
D gene: .
J gene: TRBJ1-3

CDR3 protein: CASSAGNTQETQYF
CDR3 DNA: TGTGCCAGCAGCGCGGGAAACACCCAAGAGACCCAGTACTTC
clone size: few
V gene: TRBV9
D gene: .
J gene: TRBJ2-5

CDR3 protein: CASAGGPGWVQYF
CDR3 DNA: TGTGCCAGCGCGGGAGGCCCGGGATGGGTACAGTACTTC
clone size: many
V gene: TRBV28
D gene: TRBD2
J gene: TRBJ2-5

CDR3 protein: CSVEGLRGSYEQYF
CDR3 DNA: TGCAGCGTTGAAGGGTTACGGGGAAGCTACGAGCAGTACTTC
clone size: many
V gene: TRBV29-1
D gene: .
J gene: TRBJ2-7

CDR3 protein: CASSDGSGETQYF
CDR3 DNA: TGCGCCAGCAGCGACGGATCAGGGGAGACCCAGTACTTC
clone size: many
V gene: TRBV5-1
D gene: .
J gene: TRBJ2-5

CDR3 protein: CSARPPGTADTDTQYF
CDR3 DNA: TGCAGTGCTAGACCCCCCGGGACAGCTGACACAGATACGCAGTATTTT
clone size: many
V gene: TRBV20-1
D gene: TRBD1
J gene: TRBJ2-3

CDR3 protein: CASSTNRELEQYF
CDR3 DNA: TGTGCCAGCAGTACAAACCGGGAGCTCGAGCAGTACTTC
clone size: many
V gene: TRBV2
D gene: .
J gene: TRBJ2-7

CDR3 protein: CATSWDSLTEAFF
CDR3 DNA: TGTGCCACCTCTTGGGACTCCCTGACTGAAGCTTTCTTT
clone size: .
V gene: TRBV6-1
D gene: .
J gene: TRBJ1-1

CDR3 protein: CARGTGYDEQFF
CDR3 DNA: TGTGCCAGAGGGACAGGGTATGATGAGCAGTTCTTC
clone size: few
V gene: TRBV13
D gene: TRBD1
J gene: TRBJ2-1

CDR3 protein: CASSRPGHTYEQFF
CDR3 DNA: TGTGCCAGCAGTCGTCCGGGACATACCTATGAGCAGTTCTTC
clone size: many
V gene: TRBV28
D gene: .
J gene: TRBJ2-1

CDR3 protein: CASSQSTGRGQPQHF
CDR3 DNA: TGTGCCAGCAGCCAATCGACAGGACGAGGGCAGCCCCAGCATTTT
clone size: few
V gene: TRBV3-1
D gene: .
J gene: TRBJ1-5

CDR3 protein: CSAPSTGGRDNEKLFF
CDR3 DNA: TGCAGTGCGCCCTCAACCGGCGGGAGGGATAATGAAAAACTGTTTTTT
clone size: many
V gene: TRBV20-1
D gene: .
J gene: TRBJ1-4

CDR3 protein: CSVDVLGSGYGYTF
CDR3 DNA: TGCAGCGTTGACGTTCTGGGCTCTGGGTATGGCTACACCTTC
clone size: many
V gene: TRBV29-1
D gene: .
J gene: TRBJ1-2

CDR3 protein: CASSVDSTDTQYF
CDR3 DNA: TGTGCCAGCAGCGTAGACAGCACAGATACGCAGTATTTT
clone size: many
V gene: TRBV2
D gene: .
J gene: TRBJ2-3